The source of this T cell receptor beta chain is a study of glioma-infiltrating T cells after dendritic cell vaccination. Findings and limits, study-wide: Few patients contributed both blood and tumor specimens.

The primer mix had 60 V beta and 13 J beta primers. Profiled with immunoSEQ multiplex PCR; TCRdb holds only in-frame clones, not every one. The data show about 49,000 clones, 85% seen once. This clone was found once. Its target is not known. This CDR3 has 16 residues. Germline assignment: CDR1 LNHDA and CDR2 SQIVND (reference sequence). V lost 3 bases to trimming and J lost 3 bases; unmatched junction nucleotides: 8. The sequence derives from a human donor with glioblastoma. The sequenced sample was blood, obtained before dendritic cell vaccination. The chain couples TRBV19 to TRBJ2-3; 8 bases line up with TRBD2. The CDR3 nucleotides are TGTGCCAGTAGTATTTTCCCGGGACTAGTGACAGATACGCAGTATTTT. Encoded protein: CASSIFPGLVTDTQYF.